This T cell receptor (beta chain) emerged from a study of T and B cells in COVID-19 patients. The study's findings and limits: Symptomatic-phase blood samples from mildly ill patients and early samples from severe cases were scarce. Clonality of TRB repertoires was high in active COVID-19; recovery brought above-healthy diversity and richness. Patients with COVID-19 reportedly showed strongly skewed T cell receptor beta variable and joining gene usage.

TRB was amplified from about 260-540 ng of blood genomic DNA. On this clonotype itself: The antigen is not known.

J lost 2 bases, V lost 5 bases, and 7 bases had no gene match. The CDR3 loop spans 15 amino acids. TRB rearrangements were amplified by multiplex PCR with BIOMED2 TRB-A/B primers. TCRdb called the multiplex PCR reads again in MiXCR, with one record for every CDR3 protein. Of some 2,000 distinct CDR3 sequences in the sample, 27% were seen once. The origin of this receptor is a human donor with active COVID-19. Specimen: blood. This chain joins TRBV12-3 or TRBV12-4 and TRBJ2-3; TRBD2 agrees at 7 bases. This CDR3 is CASSGGAGSTDTQYF. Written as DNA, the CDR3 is TGTGCCAGCAGTGGAGGAGCGGGGTCCACAGATACGCAGTATTTT.